The 16 T cell receptor beta chains reported below all come from one sample, sequenced in a study of cytomegalovirus exposure and HLA in healthy donors. The PCR was carried out with 60 Vbeta primers and 13 Jbeta primers. Sequenced by immunoSEQ multiplex PCR; TCRdb stores in-frame clones only, minus some. The repertoire holds 150,000 or so clones, with approximately 71% as singletons. Material: PBMCs. The receptor source for this set is a woman in her forties in good health and CMV-seropositive.

The chain is built from TRBV6-5 and TRBJ2-7, with TRBD1 matching 7 bases. The junction had 2 bases not matched to a gene; V was cut back by 0 bases and J by 0 bases. The CDR3 contains 15 residues. Per germline, CDR1 MNHEY and CDR2 SVGAGI. The CDR3 spells CASSYSTGTSYEQYF. The CDR3 DNA sequence: TGTGCCAGCAGTTACTCGACAGGGACCTCCTACGAGCAGTACTTC.

V is TRBV7-9 and J is TRBJ2-1; a possible D gene is TRBD1 (6 bases). Germline loops: CDR1 SEHNR, CDR2 FQNEAQ (reference sequence). Trimming removed 4 bases at V and 13 bases at J, with 14 bases between. This CDR3 contains 12 residues. The CDR3 sequence: CASSWSGDLQFF. The CDR3 region has the DNA TGTGCCAGCAGCTGGTCAGGGGATCTCCAGTTCTTC.

The chain employs TRBV5-4 and TRBJ2-1, with D perhaps TRBD2 (5 bases). The CDR3 runs 17 residues. Trimming took 0 bases from V and 4 from J, leaving 17 bases between them. The germline V gene has CDR1 SGHNT and CDR2 YYREEE (reference sequence). The CDR3 here is CASSLVRAASLYNEQFF. The CDR3 DNA reads TGTGCCAGCAGCTTGGTCCGAGCGGCTAGCCTTTACAATGAGCAGTTCTTC.

The rearrangement joins TRBV28 to TRBJ2-1; TRBD2 agrees at 12 bases. There are 16 residues in the CDR3. Germline CDR1 MDHEN, CDR2 SYDVKM. Trimming cost V 1 base and J 9 bases; bases outside gene matches: 7. The CDR3 DNA reads TGTGCCAGCAGTTTATCTAGCGGGAGGGTAATGGGTGAGCAGTTCTTC. Encoded protein: CASSLSSGRVMGEQFF.

The chain combines TRBV29-1 with TRBJ2-6, with D possibly TRBD2 on 5 matching bases. CDR3 length: 15 residues. V was clipped by 1 base and J by 3 bases, with 10 bases between them. Germline lookup yields CDR1 SQVTM and CDR2 ANQGSEA. CDR3 amino acids: CSVEGTGDGANVLTF. The CDR3 DNA sequence: TGCAGCGTTGAAGGGACCGGGGATGGGGCCAACGTCCTGACTTTC.

CDR3 DNA sequence: TGTGCCAGCAGGGGGGGAACAGACGGAAACACCATATATTTT. As protein: CASRGGTDGNTIYF. The chain has TRBV2 and TRBJ1-3; D may be TRBD1 (5 bases). There are 14 residues in the CDR3. V lost 6 bases and J lost 4, with 13 bases in between. Germline CDR1 reads SNHLY; CDR2 reads FYNNEI.

This rearrangement joins TRBV29-1 to TRBJ2-7; TRBD2 agrees at 8 bases. The V gene end was trimmed by 8 bases and the J gene end by 7 bases; junction bases not matched to a gene: 10. This CDR3 is built from 12 residues. CDR1 is SQVTM, CDR2 ANQGSEA, per germline. CDR3 sequence: CSCREGLGEQYF. In DNA, the CDR3 is TGCAGCTGTCGGGAGGGCCTAGGGGAGCAGTACTTC.

The chain recombines TRBV29-1 with TRBJ1-2; D perhaps matches TRBD1 (6 bases). CDR3 length: 16 residues. Per germline, CDR1 SQVTM and CDR2 ANQGSEA. V shed 3 bases and J shed 2 bases, with 19 bases lying between them. The CDR3 sequence is CSVEGGSGASNYGYTF. The CDR3 bases are TGCAGCGTTGAGGGGGGGTCAGGGGCGTCGAACTATGGCTACACCTTC. Complete variable domain (other parts from reference TRBV29-1 and TRBJ1-2): SAVISQKPSRDICQRGTSLTIQCQVDSQVTMMFWYRQQPGQSLTLIATANQGSEATYESGFVIDKFPISRPNLTFSTLTVSNMSPEDSSIYLCSVEGGSGASNYGYTFGSGTRLTVV.

The chain uses TRBV4-3 and TRBJ2-5, with a possible D match to TRBD2 (6 bases). The J call is uncertain, as TRBJ2-7 better fits the DNA end. CDR1 is LGHNA and CDR2 is YSLEER in the germline V gene. The CDR3 spans 16 residues. The CDR3 loop is CASSQGGAGGTYEQYF. DNA for the CDR3: TGCGCCAGCAGCCAAGGCGGGGCGGGCGGGACCTACGAGCAGTACTTC.

There are a few counts of this clone. Since no conserved phenylalanine or tryptophan closes the CDR3, a read error is the likely cause. The chain joins TRBV27 to TRBJ1-2, with a possible D match to TRBD1 (6 bases). The CDR3 contains 15 residues. Germline CDR1 is MNHEY and CDR2 is SMNVEV (reference sequence). V was shortened by 6 bases and J by 3 bases, with 17 bases between the two germline ends. The CDR3 DNA follows: TGTGCCAGCAGGGGGTTGGGGGCGGGGGACTATGGCTACACCCTC. Protein product: CASRGLGAGDYGYTL.

This clone has a count of ten or more. The V call is TRBV28, the J call TRBJ1-2; maybe TRBD1 (6 bases). Trimming removed 5 bases from V and 3 bases from J, with 10 bases in between. The CDR3 spans 13 residues. In germline, CDR1 is MDHEN, CDR2 SYDVKM. DNA for the CDR3: TGTGCCAGCAGTCGAGGGGGAGACTATGGCTACACCTTC. Protein sequence: CASSRGGDYGYTF.

V usage is TRBV27 and J usage is TRBJ2-1, with D hard to call. The CDR3 sequence is 15 residues long. Germline values: CDR1 MNHEY, CDR2 SMNVEV (reference sequence). V was shortened by 2 bases and J by 8 bases, with 16 bases between the two germline ends. The CDR3 region has the DNA TGTGCCAGCAGTTTAGGTCCCCCCGCTGGGCATGAGCAGTTCTTC. The encoded protein is CASSLGPPAGHEQFF.

Notes on this clone: At one end, the junction sequence differs from germline, possibly due to a read error. The chain uses TRBV2 and TRBJ1-5; D perhaps matches TRBD1 (6 bases). The germline CDR1 and CDR2 sequences are SNHLY and FYNNEI. The CDR3 sequence is 14 residues long. For the CDR3, the DNA is TGTGCCAGCAGCGAAGTCAGGGGTGGTCAGCCCCAGCATTTT. Translation: CASSEVRGGQPQHF.

This chain connects TRBV18 to TRBJ2-5; a weak D match, TRBD2 (6 bases). V was clipped by 5 bases and J by 2 bases, with 12 bases between them. The CDR3 runs to 14 residues. CDR1 KGHSH and CDR2 LQKENI come from the germline V gene. The CDR3 loop is CASSYTGDQETQYF. CDR3 sequence (DNA): TGTGCCAGCTCATATACGGGAGATCAAGAGACCCAGTACTTC. The full variable domain, its missing parts supplied by reference TRBV18 and TRBJ2-5, is NAGVMQNPRHLVRRRGQEARLRCSPMKGHSHVYWYRQLPEEGLKFMVYLQKENIIDESGMPKERFSAEFPKEGPSILRIQQVVRGDSAAYFCASSYTGDQETQYFGPGTRLLVL.

The chain links TRBV7-9 to TRBJ2-2, with 7 positions matching TRBD1. The CDR3 has 15 residues. Germline trimming cut 5 bases from V and 3 bases from J; bases unmatched to any gene: 6. CDR1 is SEHNR and CDR2 is FQNEAQ in the germline V gene (reference sequence). CDR3 residues: CASSIRTGHTGELFF. CDR3 DNA: TGTGCCAGCAGCATTCGGACAGGACACACCGGGGAGCTGTTTTTT.

V gene TRBV28 combines with J gene TRBJ1-1; D gene unclear. Trimming stripped 2 bases from V and 1 base from J, with 11 bases between. The CDR3 is 15 amino acids. The V gene's germline CDR1 is MDHEN and CDR2 SYDVKM. The CDR3 sequence: CASSLGRGTNTEAFF. Written as DNA, the CDR3 is TGTGCCAGCAGTTTAGGAAGAGGAACGAACACTGAAGCTTTCTTT.